In its sample, the clone carrying this T cell receptor beta chain was seen a few times. Its antigen is as yet unknown. This sample was included in a study of CD8 T cells in ankylosing spondylitis. TCRdb processed the 5' RACE reads anew with MiXCR; each CDR3 protein has one entry. Counted here are a few hundred thousand distinct CDR3 sequences, roughly 8% occurring once; the ten biggest clones make up approximately 15%. The CDR3 totals 13 residues. The V gene lost 6 bases and the J gene lost 10 bases, with 16 bases spanning the gap. Germline CDR1 reads SGHAT; CDR2 reads FQNNGV. Study findings and constraints: What seemed typical of ankylosing spondylitis blood was a TCR beta motif built from under 10 highly homologous variants.

The gene calls are TRBV11-2 and TRBJ2-1; D may be TRBD1 or TRBD2 (5 bases each). Sequences were obtained from blood, either unsorted or a sorted T cell fraction (not recorded which). The TCR originated in a male donor with ankylosing spondylitis. DNA for the CDR3: TGTGCCAGCAGGGGGGACCGTTCTGCCGAGCAGTTCTTC. Amino acids: CASRGDRSAEQFF.